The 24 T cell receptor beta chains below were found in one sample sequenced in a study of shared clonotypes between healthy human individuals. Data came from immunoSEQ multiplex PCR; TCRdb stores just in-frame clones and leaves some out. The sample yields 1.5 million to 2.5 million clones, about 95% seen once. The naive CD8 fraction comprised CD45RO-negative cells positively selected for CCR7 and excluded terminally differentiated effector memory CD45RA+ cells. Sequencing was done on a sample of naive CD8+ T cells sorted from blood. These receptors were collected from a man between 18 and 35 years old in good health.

The chain's CDR3 is CASSFGVNNSPLHF. In DNA form, the CDR3 reads TGTGCCAGCAGTTTCGGGGTCAATAATTCACCCCTCCACTTT. The V call is TRBV27, the J call TRBJ1-6, with D hard to call. Deletions cut 3 bases from V and 5 bases from J, with 8 bases between. Germline-derived CDR1 and CDR2 are MNHEY and SMNVEV (reference sequence). CDR3 size: 14 residues.

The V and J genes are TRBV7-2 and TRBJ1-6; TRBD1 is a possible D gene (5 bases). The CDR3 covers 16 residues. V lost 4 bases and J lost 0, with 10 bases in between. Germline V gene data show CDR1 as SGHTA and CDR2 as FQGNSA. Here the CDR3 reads CASSSEGDSYNSPLHF. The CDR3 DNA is TGTGCCAGCAGCTCTGAAGGGGACTCCTATAATTCACCCCTCCACTTT.

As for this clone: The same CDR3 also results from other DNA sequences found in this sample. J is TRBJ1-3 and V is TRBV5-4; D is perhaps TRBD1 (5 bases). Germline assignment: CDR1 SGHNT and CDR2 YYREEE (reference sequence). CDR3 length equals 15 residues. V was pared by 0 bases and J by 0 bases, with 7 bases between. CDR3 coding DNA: TGTGCCAGCAGCTTGGGACAGAGCTCTGGAAACACCATATATTTT. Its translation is CASSLGQSSGNTIYF.

The CDR3: CASSDSGSGADTQYF. CDR3 bases: TGTGCCAGCAGTGATAGCGGTTCGGGGGCAGATACGCAGTATTTT. The rearrangement joins TRBV6-1 to TRBJ2-3, with D possibly being TRBD2 (6 bases). V lost 3 bases to trimming and J lost 4 bases, with 14 bases between them. CDR3 size: 15 residues. Germline CDR1 MNHNS, CDR2 SASEGT.

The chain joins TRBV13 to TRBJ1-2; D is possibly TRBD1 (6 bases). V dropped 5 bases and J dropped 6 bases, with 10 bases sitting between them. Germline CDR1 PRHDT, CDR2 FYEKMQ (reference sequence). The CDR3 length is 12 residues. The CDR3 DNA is TGTGCCAGCAGCCCAAGGACAGATGGCTACACCTTC. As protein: CASSPRTDGYTF.

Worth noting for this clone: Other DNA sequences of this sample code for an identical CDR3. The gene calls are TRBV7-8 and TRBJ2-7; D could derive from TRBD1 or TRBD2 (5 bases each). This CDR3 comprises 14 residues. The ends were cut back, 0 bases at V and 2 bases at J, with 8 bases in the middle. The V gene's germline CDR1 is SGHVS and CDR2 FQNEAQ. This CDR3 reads CASSLAGTTYEQYF. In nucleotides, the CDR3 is TGTGCCAGCAGCTTAGCCGGGACGACCTACGAGCAGTACTTC.

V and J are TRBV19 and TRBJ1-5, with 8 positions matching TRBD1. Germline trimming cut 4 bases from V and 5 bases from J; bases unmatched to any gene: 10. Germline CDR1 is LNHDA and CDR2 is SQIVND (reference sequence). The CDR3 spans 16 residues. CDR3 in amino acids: CASSTKTGDPYQPQHF. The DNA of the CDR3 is TGTGCCAGTAGTACCAAGACAGGGGACCCATATCAGCCCCAGCATTTT.

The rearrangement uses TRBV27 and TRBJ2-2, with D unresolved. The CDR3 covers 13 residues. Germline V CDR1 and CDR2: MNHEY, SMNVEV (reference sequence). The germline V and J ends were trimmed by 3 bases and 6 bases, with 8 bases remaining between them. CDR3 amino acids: CASSFILAGELFF. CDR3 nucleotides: TGTGCCAGCAGTTTTATTCTGGCCGGGGAGCTGTTTTTT.

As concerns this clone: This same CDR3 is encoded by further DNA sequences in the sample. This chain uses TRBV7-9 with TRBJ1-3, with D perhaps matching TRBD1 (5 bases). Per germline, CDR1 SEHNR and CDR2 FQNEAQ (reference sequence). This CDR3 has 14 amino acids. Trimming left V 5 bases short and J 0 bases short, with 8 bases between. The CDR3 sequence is CASSPDSSGNTIYF. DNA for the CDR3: TGTGCCAGCAGCCCTGACAGCTCTGGAAACACCATATATTTT. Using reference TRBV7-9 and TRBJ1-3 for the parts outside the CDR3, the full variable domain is DTGVSQNPRHKITKRGQNVTFRCDPISEHNRLYWYRQTLGQGPEFLTYFQNEAQLEKSRLLSDRFSAERPKGSFSTLEIQRTEQGDSAMYLCASSPDSSGNTIYFGEGSWLTVV.

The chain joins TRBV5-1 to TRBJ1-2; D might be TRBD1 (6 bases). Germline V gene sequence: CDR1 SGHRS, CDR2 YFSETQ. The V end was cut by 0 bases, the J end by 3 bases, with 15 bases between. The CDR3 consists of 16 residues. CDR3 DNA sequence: TGCGCCAGCAGCTTGGTGGGACAAGAGGCTTACTATGGCTACACCTTC. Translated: CASSLVGQEAYYGYTF.

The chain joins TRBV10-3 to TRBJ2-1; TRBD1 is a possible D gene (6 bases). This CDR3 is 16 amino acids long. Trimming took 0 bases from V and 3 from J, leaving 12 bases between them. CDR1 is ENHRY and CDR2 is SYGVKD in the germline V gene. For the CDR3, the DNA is TGTGCCATCAGTGAGTCGGCACAGGGATACTACAATGAGCAGTTCTTC. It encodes CAISESAQGYYNEQFF.

CDR3 in DNA: TGTGCCAGCAGCTTAGGGGGACTCTACCCAAGCTCCTACGAGCAGTACTTC. The encoded protein is CASSLGGLYPSSYEQYF. The chain has TRBV7-2 and TRBJ2-7; possible D gene TRBD2, 6 bases. V was trimmed by 1 base and J by 0 bases, leaving 16 bases between them. The CDR3 contains 17 residues. Germline V gene data show CDR1 as SGHTA and CDR2 as FQGNSA.

The CDR3 nucleotides read TGTGCCATCAGTCCCCTTACCCGGGGTCAAGAGCCCCTCCACTTT. Translating it yields CAISPLTRGQEPLHF. The chain combines TRBV10-3 with TRBJ1-6, with no clear D. The V and J ends lost 5 bases and 13 bases respectively, with 21 bases between them. This CDR3 has 15 amino acids. Germline CDR1 and CDR2: ENHRY and SYGVKD.

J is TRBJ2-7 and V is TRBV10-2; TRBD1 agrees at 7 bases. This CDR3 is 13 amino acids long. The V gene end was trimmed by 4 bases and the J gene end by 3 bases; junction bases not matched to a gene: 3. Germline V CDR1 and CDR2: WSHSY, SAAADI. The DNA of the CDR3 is TGCGCCAGCAGTGGAGACAGGGTCTACGAGCAGTACTTC. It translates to CASSGDRVYEQYF.

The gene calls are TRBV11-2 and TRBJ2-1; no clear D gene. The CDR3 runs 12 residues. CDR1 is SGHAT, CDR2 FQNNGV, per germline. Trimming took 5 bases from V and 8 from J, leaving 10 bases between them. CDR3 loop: CASSGRLDEQFF. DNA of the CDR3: TGTGCCAGCAGCGGCCGGTTGGATGAGCAGTTCTTC.

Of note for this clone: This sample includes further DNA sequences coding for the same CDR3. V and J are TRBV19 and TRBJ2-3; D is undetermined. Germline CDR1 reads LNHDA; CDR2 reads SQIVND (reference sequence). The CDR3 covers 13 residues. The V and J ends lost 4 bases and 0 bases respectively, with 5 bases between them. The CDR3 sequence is CASSTLSTDTQYF. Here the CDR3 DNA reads TGTGCCAGTAGTACCTTGAGCACAGATACGCAGTATTTT.

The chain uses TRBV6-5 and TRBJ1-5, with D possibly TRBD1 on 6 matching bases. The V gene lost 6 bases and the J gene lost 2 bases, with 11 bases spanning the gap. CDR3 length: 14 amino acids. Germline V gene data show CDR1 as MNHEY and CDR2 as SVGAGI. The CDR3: CASRAGEGNQPQHF. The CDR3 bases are TGTGCCAGCAGGGCAGGGGAGGGCAATCAGCCCCAGCATTTT.

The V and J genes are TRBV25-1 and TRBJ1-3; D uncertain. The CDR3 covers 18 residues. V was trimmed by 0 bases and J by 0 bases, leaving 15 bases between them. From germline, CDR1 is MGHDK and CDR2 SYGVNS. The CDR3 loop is CASSEYQISGRSGNTIYF. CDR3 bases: TGTGCCAGCAGTGAATATCAAATTTCCGGGCGCTCTGGAAACACCATATATTTT.

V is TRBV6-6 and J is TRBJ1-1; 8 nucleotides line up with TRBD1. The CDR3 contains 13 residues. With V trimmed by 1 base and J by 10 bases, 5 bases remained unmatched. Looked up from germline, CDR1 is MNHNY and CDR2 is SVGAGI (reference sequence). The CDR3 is CASSYWTGLGAFF. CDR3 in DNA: TGTGCCAGCAGTTACTGGACAGGGCTTGGAGCTTTCTTT.

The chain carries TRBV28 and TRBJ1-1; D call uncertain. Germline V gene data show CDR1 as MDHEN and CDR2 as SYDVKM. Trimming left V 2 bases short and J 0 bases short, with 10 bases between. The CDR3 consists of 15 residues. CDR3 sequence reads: CASSLRGRMNTEAFF. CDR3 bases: TGTGCCAGCAGTTTAAGAGGGCGGATGAACACTGAAGCTTTCTTT.

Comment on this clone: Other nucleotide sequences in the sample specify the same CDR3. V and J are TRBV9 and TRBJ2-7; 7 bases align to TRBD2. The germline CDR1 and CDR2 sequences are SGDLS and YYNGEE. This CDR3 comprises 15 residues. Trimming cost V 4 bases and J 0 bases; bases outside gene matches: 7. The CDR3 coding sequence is TGTGCCAGCAGCTTAGGCGGGGGAAGCTCCTACGAGCAGTACTTC. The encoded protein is CASSLGGGSSYEQYF.

CDR3 bases: TGTGCCAGCAGTGGGACAGGGGCAAATTCACCCCTCCACTTT. It specifies CASSGTGANSPLHF. The chain links TRBV2 to TRBJ1-6, with TRBD1 matching 9 bases. V was pared by 4 bases and J by 7 bases, with 2 bases of the junction left unmatched. CDR3 size: 14 residues. CDR1 and CDR2 from the germline V gene are SNHLY and FYNNEI.

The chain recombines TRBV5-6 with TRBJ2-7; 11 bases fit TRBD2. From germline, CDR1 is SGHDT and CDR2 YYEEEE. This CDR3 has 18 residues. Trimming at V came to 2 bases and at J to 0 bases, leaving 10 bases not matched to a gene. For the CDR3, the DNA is TGTGCCAGCAGCTTATTAGCGGGAGGGATTTTAAGCTCCTACGAGCAGTACTTC. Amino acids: CASSLLAGGILSSYEQYF. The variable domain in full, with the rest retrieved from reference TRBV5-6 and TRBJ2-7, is DAGVTQSPTHLIKTRGQQVTLRCSPKSGHDTVSWYQQALGQGPQFIFQYYEEEERQRGNFPDRFSGHQFPNYSSELNVNALLLGDSALYLCASSLLAGGILSSYEQYFGPGTRLTVT.

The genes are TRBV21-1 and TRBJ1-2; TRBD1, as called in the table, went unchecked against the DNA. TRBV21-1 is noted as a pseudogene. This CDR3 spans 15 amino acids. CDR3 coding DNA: TGTGCCAGCAGCAAAGTTTCAGGGGAAGGGTGTGGCTACACCTTC. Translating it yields CASSKVSGEGCGYTF.